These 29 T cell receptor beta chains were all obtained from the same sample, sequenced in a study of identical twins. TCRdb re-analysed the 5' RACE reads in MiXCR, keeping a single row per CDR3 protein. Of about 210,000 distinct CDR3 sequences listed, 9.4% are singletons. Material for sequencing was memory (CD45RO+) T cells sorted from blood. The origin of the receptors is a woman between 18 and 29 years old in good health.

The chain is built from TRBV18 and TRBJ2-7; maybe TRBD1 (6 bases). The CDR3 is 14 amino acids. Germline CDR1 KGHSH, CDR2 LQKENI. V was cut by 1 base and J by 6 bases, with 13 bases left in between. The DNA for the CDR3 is TGTGCCAGCTCACCACACTCACAGGGTGGCGAGCAGTACTTC. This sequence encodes CASSPHSQGGEQYF.

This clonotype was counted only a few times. CDR3 sequence: CASSEAHRLGDTQYF. The CDR3 nucleotides are TGTGCCAGCAGTGAAGCCCACAGGCTCGGAGATACGCAGTATTTT. V and J are TRBV6-1 and TRBJ2-3, with D possibly TRBD1 on 5 matching bases. This CDR3 has 15 residues. Germline assignment: CDR1 MNHNS and CDR2 SASEGT. With 0 bases removed from V and 5 bases from J, the gap between germline ends came to 12 bases.

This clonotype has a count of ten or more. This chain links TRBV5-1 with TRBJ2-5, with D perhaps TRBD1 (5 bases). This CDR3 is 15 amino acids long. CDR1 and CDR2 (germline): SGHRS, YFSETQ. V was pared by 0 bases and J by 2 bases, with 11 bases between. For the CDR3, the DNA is TGCGCCAGCAGCTTGGGACAGTCCTCACAAGAGACCCAGTACTTC. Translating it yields CASSLGQSSQETQYF.

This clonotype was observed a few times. The CDR3 DNA follows: TGCGCCAGCAGCTTCGATGGTGTGGCAGAGCAGTACTTC. It is translated as CASSFDGVAEQYF. The chain is built from TRBV5-1 and TRBJ2-7; D is undetermined. V was pared by 2 bases and J by 7 bases, with 13 bases between. The CDR3 totals 13 residues. From germline, CDR1 is SGHRS and CDR2 YFSETQ.

The chain's CDR3 is CASSRGTANYYEQYF. In DNA, the CDR3 is TGTGCCAGCAGCCGAGGGACAGCAAACTACTACGAGCAGTACTTC. This chain links TRBV14 with TRBJ2-7; TRBD1 matches at 7 bases. The CDR3 runs 15 residues. J lost 3 bases, V lost 4 bases, and 9 bases had no gene match. Germline CDR1 is SGHDN and CDR2 is FVKESK.

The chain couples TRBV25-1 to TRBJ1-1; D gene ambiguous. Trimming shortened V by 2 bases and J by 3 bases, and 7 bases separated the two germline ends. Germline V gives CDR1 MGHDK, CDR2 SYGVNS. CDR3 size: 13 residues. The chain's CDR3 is CASSETADTEAFF. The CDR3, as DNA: TGTGCCAGCAGTGAAACAGCCGACACTGAAGCTTTCTTT.

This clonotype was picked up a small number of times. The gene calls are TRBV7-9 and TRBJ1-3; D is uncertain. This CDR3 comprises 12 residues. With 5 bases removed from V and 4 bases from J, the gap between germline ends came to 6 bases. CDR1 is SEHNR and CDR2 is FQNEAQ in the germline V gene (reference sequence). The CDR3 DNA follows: TGTGCCAGCAGCACGACAGGAAACACCATATATTTT. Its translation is CASSTTGNTIYF.

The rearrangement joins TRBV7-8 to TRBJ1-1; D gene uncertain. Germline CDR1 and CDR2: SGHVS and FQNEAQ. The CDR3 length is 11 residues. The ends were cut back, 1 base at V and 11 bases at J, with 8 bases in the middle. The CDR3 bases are TGTGCCAGCAGCTTAGGAGTCGGCGCTTTCTTT. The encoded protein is CASSLGVGAFF.

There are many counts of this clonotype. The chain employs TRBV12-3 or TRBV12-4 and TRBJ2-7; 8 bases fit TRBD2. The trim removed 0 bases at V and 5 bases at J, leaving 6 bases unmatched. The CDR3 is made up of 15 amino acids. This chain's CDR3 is CASSLAPGGRDEQYF. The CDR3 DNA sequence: TGTGCCAGCAGTTTAGCTCCGGGAGGGCGCGACGAGCAGTACTTC.

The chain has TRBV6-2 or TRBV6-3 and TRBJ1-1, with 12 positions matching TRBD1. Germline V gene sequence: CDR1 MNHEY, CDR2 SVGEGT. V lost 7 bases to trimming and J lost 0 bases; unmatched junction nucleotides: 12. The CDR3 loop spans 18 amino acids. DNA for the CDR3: TGTGCCAGCACGAACTCGCGGGACAGGGGGCCCATGAACACTGAAGCTTTCTTT. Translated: CASTNSRDRGPMNTEAFF.

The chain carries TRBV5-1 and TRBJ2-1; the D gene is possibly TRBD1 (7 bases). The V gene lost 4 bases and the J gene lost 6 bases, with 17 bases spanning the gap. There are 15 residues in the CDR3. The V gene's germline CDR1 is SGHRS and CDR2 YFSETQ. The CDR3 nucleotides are TGCGCCAGCAGCGCGGGACAGACGAGGGTCAATGAGCAGTTCTTC. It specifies CASSAGQTRVNEQFF.

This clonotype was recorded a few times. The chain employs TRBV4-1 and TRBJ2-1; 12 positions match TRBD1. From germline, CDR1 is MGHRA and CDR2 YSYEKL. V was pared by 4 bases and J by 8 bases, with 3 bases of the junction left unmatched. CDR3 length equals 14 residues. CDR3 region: CASSRGQGADEQFF. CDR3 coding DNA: TGCGCCAGCAGCCGGGGACAGGGGGCGGATGAGCAGTTCTTC.

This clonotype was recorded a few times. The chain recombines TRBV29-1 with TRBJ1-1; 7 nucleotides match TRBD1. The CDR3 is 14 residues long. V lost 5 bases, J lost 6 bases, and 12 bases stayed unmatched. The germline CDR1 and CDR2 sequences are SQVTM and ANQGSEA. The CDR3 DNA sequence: TGCAGCGTTCGAGGGCAGACAGGGCTCCCTGAAGCTTTCTTT. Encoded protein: CSVRGQTGLPEAFF.

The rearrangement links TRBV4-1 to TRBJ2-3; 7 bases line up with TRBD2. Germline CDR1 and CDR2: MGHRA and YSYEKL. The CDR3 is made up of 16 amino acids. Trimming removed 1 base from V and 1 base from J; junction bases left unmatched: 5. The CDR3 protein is CASSQGAGAGTDTQYF. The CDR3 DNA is TGCGCCAGCAGCCAAGGGGCGGGAGCGGGCACAGATACGCAGTATTTT.

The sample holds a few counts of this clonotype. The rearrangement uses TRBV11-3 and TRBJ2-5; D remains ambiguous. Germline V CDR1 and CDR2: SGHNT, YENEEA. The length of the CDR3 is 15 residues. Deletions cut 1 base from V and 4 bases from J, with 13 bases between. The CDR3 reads CASSLGGPLGETQYF. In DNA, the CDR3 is TGTGCCAGCAGCTTAGGTGGTCCCTTGGGAGAGACCCAGTACTTC.

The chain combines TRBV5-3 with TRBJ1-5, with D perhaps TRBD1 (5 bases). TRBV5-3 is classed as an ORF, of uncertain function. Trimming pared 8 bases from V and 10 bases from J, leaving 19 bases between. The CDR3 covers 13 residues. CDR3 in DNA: TGTGCCAGGAGCCTGGGGCCGGTCAAACCCCAGCATTTT. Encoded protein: CARSLGPVKPQHF.

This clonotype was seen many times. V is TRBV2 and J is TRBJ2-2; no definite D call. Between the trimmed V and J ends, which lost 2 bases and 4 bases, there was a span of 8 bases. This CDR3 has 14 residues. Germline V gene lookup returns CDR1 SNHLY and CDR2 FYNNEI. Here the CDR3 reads CASSEHRPTGELFF. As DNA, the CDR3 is TGTGCCAGCAGTGAACATAGGCCCACCGGGGAGCTGTTTTTT.

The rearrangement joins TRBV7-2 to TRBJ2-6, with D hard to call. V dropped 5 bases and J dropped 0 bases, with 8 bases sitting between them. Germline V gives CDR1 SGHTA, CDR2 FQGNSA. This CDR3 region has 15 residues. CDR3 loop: CASSTHLSGANVLTF. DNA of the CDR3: TGTGCCAGCAGCACCCACCTCTCTGGGGCCAACGTCCTGACTTTC.

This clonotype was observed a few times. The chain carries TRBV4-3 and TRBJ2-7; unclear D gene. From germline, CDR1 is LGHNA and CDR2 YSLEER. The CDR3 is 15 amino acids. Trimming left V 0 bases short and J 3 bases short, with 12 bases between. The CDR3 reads CASSQDFKGHYEQYF. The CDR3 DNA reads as TGCGCCAGCAGCCAAGATTTTAAGGGTCACTACGAGCAGTACTTC.

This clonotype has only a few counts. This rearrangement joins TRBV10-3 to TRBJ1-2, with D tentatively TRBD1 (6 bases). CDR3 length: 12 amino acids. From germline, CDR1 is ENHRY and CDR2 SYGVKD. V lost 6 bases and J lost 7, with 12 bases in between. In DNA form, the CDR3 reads TGTGCCATCAGCCGGGGGCGTCGTGGCTACACCTTC. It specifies CAISRGRRGYTF.

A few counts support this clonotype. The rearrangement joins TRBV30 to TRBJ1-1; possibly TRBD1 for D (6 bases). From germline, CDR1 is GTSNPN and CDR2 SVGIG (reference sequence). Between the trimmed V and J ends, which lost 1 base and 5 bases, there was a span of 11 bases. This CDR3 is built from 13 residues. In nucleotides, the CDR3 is TGTGCCTGGAGTGGCCAGGGGCGGACTGAAGCTTTCTTT. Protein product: CAWSGQGRTEAFF.

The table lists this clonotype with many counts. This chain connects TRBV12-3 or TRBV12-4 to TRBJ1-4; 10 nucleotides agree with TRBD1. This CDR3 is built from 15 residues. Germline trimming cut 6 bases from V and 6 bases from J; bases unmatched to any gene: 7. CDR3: CASSSRDRGYEKLFF. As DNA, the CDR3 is TGTGCCAGCAGCTCCCGGGACAGGGGTTATGAAAAACTGTTTTTT.

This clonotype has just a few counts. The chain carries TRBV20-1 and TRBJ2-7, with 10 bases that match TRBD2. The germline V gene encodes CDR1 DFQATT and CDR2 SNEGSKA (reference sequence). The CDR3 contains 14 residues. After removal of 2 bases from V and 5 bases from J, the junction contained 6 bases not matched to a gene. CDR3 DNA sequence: TGCAGTGCTAGAAGGTCCCTAGCGGGAGACGAGCAGTACTTC. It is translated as CSARRSLAGDEQYF.

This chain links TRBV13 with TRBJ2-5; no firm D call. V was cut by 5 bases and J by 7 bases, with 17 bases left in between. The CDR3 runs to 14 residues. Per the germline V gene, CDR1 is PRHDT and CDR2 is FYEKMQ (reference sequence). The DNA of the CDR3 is TGTGCCAGCAGCGTCCGACTCCAACCTTGGACCCAGTACTTC. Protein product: CASSVRLQPWTQYF.

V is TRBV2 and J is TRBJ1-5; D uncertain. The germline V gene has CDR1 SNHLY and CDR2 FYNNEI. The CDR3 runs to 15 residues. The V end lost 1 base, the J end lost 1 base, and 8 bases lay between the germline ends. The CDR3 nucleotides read TGTGCCAGCAGTGAAGGCAGAGTCAGCAATCAGCCCCAGCATTTT. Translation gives CASSEGRVSNQPQHF.

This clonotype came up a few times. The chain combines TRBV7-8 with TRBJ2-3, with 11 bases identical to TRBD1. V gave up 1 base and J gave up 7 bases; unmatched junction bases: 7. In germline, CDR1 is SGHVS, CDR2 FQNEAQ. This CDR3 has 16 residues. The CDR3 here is CASSLGGGQGANTQYF. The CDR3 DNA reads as TGTGCCAGCAGCTTAGGGGGTGGACAGGGGGCAAATACGCAGTATTTT.

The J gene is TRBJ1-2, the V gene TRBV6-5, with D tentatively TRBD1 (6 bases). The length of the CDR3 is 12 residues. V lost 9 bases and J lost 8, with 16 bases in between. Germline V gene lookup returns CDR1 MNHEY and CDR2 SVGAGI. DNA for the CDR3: TGTGCCAGTAGGACAGTTTTTGGCGGCTACACCTTC. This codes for CASRTVFGGYTF.

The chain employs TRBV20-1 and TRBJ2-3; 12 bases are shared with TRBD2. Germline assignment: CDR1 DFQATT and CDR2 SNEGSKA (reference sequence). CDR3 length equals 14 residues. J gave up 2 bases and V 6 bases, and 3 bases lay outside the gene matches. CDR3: CSAGLAGITDTQYF. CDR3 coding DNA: TGCAGTGCAGGACTAGCGGGGATCACAGATACGCAGTATTTT.

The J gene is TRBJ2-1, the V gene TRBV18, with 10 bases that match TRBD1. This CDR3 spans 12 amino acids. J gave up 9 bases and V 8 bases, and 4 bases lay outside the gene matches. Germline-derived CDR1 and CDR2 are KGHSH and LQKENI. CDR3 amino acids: CASAGQGSEQFF. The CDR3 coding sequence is TGTGCCAGCGCGGGACAGGGGAGTGAGCAGTTCTTC.